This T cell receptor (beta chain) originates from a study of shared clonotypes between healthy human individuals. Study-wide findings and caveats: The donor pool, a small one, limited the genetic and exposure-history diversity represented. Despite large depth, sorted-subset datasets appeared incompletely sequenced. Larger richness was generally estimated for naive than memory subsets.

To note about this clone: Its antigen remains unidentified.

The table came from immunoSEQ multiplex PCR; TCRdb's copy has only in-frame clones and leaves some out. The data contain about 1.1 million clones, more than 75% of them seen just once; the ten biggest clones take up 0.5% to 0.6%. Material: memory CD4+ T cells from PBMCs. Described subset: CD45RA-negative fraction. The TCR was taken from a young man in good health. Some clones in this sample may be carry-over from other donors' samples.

Here the CDR3 reads CASSSSFSGANVLTF. The CDR3 region has the DNA TGCGCCAGCAGCTCTTCTTTCTCTGGGGCCAACGTCCTGACTTTC. The chain has TRBV5-1 and TRBJ2-6; D call uncertain. The CDR3 extends over 15 amino acids. In germline, CDR1 is SGHRS, CDR2 YFSETQ. The ends were cut back, 3 bases at V and 0 bases at J, with 7 bases in the middle.